What follows are 23 T cell receptor beta chains derived from one specimen sequenced in a study of T cells in Graves' hyperthyroidism and ophthalmopathy. It was RNA transcripts that yielded the amplified TCR beta CDR3 regions. Initially, a first-round RT-PCR of the TCR CDR3 employed the HTBI primer set. A single record per CDR3 protein comes from TCRdb applying MiXCR to the multiplex PCR reads. The sample contains a few hundred thousand distinct CDR3 sequences, roughly 20% of which appear only once. Sequencing was carried out using blood. Source of these receptors: a young man with Graves' ophthalmopathy.

V is TRBV9 and J is TRBJ2-7, with 11 bases aligning to TRBD2. The germline CDR1 and CDR2 sequences are SGDLS and YYNGEE. V was clipped by 4 bases and J by 2 bases; unmatched bases: 8. CDR3 length: 16 residues. The CDR3 DNA is TGTGCCAGCAGCCCACGTCGACTAGCGGGGCCCTACGAGCAGTACTTC. Encoded protein: CASSPRRLAGPYEQYF.

V and J are TRBV20-1 and TRBJ1-6, with 9 bases that match TRBD1. The J segment lost 7 bases and the V segment lost 4 bases, leaving 8 bases of the junction unmatched. The CDR3 sequence is 15 residues long. The germline V gene has CDR1 DFQATT and CDR2 SNEGSKA (reference sequence). The CDR3 reads CSAKQGAGANSPLHF. The CDR3 DNA is TGCAGTGCTAAACAGGGGGCGGGGGCCAATTCACCCCTCCACTTT.

This clonotype turned up a few times. The rearrangement uses TRBV6-6 and TRBJ1-4; possible D gene TRBD1, 6 bases. The CDR3 has 19 residues. Between the trimmed V and J ends, which lost 0 bases and 1 base, there was a span of 18 bases. From germline, CDR1 is MNHNY and CDR2 SVGAGI (reference sequence). For the CDR3, the DNA is TGTGCCAGCAGTTACTCGGGGGGGGGGGCGCAACGAACTAATGAAAAACTGTTTTTT. Its translation: CASSYSGGGAQRTNEKLFF.

This clonotype came up many times. This chain links TRBV3-1 with TRBJ1-1; D unclear. Germline lookup yields CDR1 LGHDT and CDR2 YNNKEL (reference sequence). V lost 0 bases and J lost 5, with 10 bases in between. The CDR3 has 14 residues. The CDR3 region has the DNA TGTGCCAGCAGCCAAGACAGTTTTGGGACTGAAGCTTTCTTT. It is translated as CASSQDSFGTEAFF.

The chain employs TRBV20-1 and TRBJ1-6, with D possibly matching TRBD1 (5 bases). CDR1 DFQATT and CDR2 SNEGSKA come from the germline V gene (reference sequence). The CDR3 contains 16 residues. The V and J ends lost 3 bases and 0 bases respectively, with 12 bases between them. The CDR3 DNA sequence: TGCAGTGCTAGGGGGACGGGAAGCTCCTATAATTCACCCCTCCACTTT. The encoded protein is CSARGTGSSYNSPLHF.

CDR3 region: CASSRGLAGGPGDTQYF. The CDR3, as DNA: TGTGCCAGCAGCCGGGGACTAGCGGGGGGGCCGGGGGATACGCAGTATTTT. J is TRBJ2-3 and V is TRBV3-1; 16 nucleotides agree with TRBD2. The CDR3 consists of 17 residues. CDR1 is LGHDT and CDR2 is YNNKEL in the germline V gene (reference sequence). Trimming cost V 4 bases and J 6 bases; bases outside gene matches: 7.

As DNA, the CDR3 is TGCAGTGCCACGGACGCGACCTACGAGCAGTACTTC. Translating it yields CSATDATYEQYF. The chain couples TRBV20-1 to TRBJ2-7, with D unresolved. Trimming removed 6 bases from V and 2 bases from J, with 11 bases in between. Looked up from germline, CDR1 is DFQATT and CDR2 is SNEGSKA (reference sequence). The CDR3 extends over 12 amino acids.

J is TRBJ2-7 and V is TRBV6-1; perhaps TRBD1 as D (7 bases). The CDR3 extends over 13 amino acids. V lost 7 bases, J lost 2 bases, and 12 bases lay in between. Germline V gene lookup returns CDR1 MNHNS and CDR2 SASEGT. CDR3 sequence reads: CASTSGGTYEQYF. In DNA form, the CDR3 reads TGTGCCAGCACCTCAGGGGGGACCTACGAGCAGTACTTC.

The chain carries TRBV6-2 or TRBV6-3 and TRBJ2-5; tentative D call: TRBD1 (6 bases). From germline, CDR1 is MNHEY and CDR2 SVGEGT. CDR3 size: 15 residues. V shed 6 bases and J shed 3 bases, with 17 bases lying between them. This CDR3 reads CASSLQGEAEETQYF. CDR3 DNA sequence: TGTGCCAGCAGCCTACAGGGTGAGGCGGAAGAGACCCAGTACTTC.

This clonotype was counted ten times or more. V gene TRBV2 combines with J gene TRBJ1-6; D is ambiguous. V was trimmed by 7 bases and J by 7 bases, leaving 11 bases between them. Germline V lookup: CDR1 SNHLY, CDR2 FYNNEI. The CDR3 is 13 amino acids. CDR3 sequence: CASIGLRNSPLHF. CDR3 sequence (DNA): TGTGCCAGCATCGGGTTAAGGAATTCACCCCTCCACTTT.

This chain connects TRBV7-6 to TRBJ1-1; D perhaps matches TRBD1 (6 bases). The CDR3 totals 14 residues. Germline lookup yields CDR1 SGHVS and CDR2 FNYEAQ. The V end was cut by 2 bases, the J end by 6 bases, with 13 bases between. CDR3 protein: CASSLSQGMAEAFF. CDR3 DNA: TGTGCCAGCAGCTTATCGCAGGGGATGGCTGAAGCTTTCTTT.

This clonotype was seen at least ten times. CDR3 in amino acids: CSASRQIHTEAFF. In DNA, the CDR3 is TGCAGTGCTAGTCGTCAGATCCACACTGAAGCTTTCTTT. The gene calls are TRBV20-1 and TRBJ1-1; D uncertain. Germline CDR1 is DFQATT and CDR2 is SNEGSKA (reference sequence). The CDR3 covers 13 residues. The ends were cut back, 3 bases at V and 3 bases at J, with 11 bases in the middle.

This clonotype was seen at least ten times. This chain uses TRBV20-1 with TRBJ2-5; D ambiguous. Trimming removed 3 bases from V and 2 bases from J, with 7 bases in between. The CDR3 has 12 amino acids. Germline-derived CDR1 and CDR2 are DFQATT and SNEGSKA (reference sequence). This chain's CDR3 is CSASQQQETQYF. CDR3 nucleotide sequence: TGCAGTGCTAGCCAACAGCAAGAGACCCAGTACTTC.

This clonotype was detected a few times. This chain connects TRBV9 to TRBJ1-1; D remains ambiguous. The germline CDR1 and CDR2 sequences are SGDLS and YYNGEE. The CDR3 is 16 amino acids. Trimming cost V 0 bases and J 7 bases, with 19 bases left between them. CDR3 in DNA: TGTGCCAGCAGCGTAGGGCAGGTTGAGATGGTTGGTGAAGCTTTCTTT. Translating it yields CASSVGQVEMVGEAFF.

This clonotype came up a few times. The chain joins TRBV7-9 to TRBJ2-2, with D possibly being TRBD1 or TRBD2 (5 bases each). Trimming removed 4 bases at V and 14 bases at J, with 17 bases between. The germline CDR1 and CDR2 sequences are SEHNR and FQNEAQ (reference sequence). The CDR3 runs 13 residues. The CDR3 here is CASSSLGPGRLFF. CDR3 in DNA: TGTGCCAGCAGCTCCCTGGGCCCAGGGAGACTGTTTTTT. Full variable domain (rest looked up from reference TRBV7-9 and TRBJ2-2): DTGVSQNPRHKITKRGQNVTFRCDPISEHNRLYWYRQTLGQGPEFLTYFQNEAQLEKSRLLSDRFSAERPKGSFSTLEIQRTEQGDSAMYLCASSSLGPGRLFFGEGSRLTVL.

This clonotype was counted many times. This chain connects TRBV5-1 to TRBJ1-2; D is uncertain. Trimming cost V 1 base and J 5 bases, with 9 bases left between them. The CDR3 consists of 13 residues. CDR1 and CDR2 (germline): SGHRS, YFSETQ. This chain's CDR3 is CASSLIREYGYTF. The CDR3 nucleotides are TGCGCCAGCAGCTTGATTCGGGAGTATGGCTACACCTTC.

This clonotype occurred a few times. Written as DNA, the CDR3 is TGTGCCAGCAGCTTTAGTCCCGGGACAGGGGGAAGGGACAATCAGCCCCAGCATTTT. Translation gives CASSFSPGTGGRDNQPQHF. The chain recombines TRBV7-9 with TRBJ1-5; 11 bases map to TRBD1. Germline V gene lookup returns CDR1 SEHNR and CDR2 FQNEAQ (reference sequence). This CDR3 has 19 amino acids. V shed 3 bases, J shed 3 bases, and the junction held 13 bases outside the gene matches.

This clonotype has at least ten counts. The V gene is TRBV5-1, the J gene TRBJ2-7; 7 nucleotides line up with TRBD1. V lost 4 bases and J lost 0; bases outside the gene matches: 7. The germline V gene has CDR1 SGHRS and CDR2 YFSETQ. This CDR3 spans 15 amino acids. The CDR3 region is CASSPGQLSSYEQYF. CDR3 in DNA: TGCGCCAGCAGCCCGGGACAGCTCAGCTCCTACGAGCAGTACTTC.

This clonotype was seen a few times. The V and J genes are TRBV11-2 and TRBJ2-7; 13 bases match TRBD2. V shed 0 bases, J shed 6 bases, and the junction held 5 bases outside the gene matches. The CDR3 loop spans 16 amino acids. Germline V lookup: CDR1 SGHAT, CDR2 FQNNGV. Here the CDR3 DNA reads TGTGCCAGCAGCTTAGAACTAGCGGGGGGGCCCATCGAGCAGTACTTC. Protein sequence: CASSLELAGGPIEQYF.

This sequence joins TRBV5-1 and TRBJ1-5; 9 nucleotides agree with TRBD1. This CDR3 contains 14 residues. CDR1 is SGHRS and CDR2 is YFSETQ in the germline V gene. V lost 7 bases and J lost 6; bases outside the gene matches: 8. DNA for the CDR3: TGCGCCAGCGGCCCGGGGACAGGGAGTCAGCCCCAGCATTTT. Protein sequence: CASGPGTGSQPQHF. Using reference TRBV5-1 and TRBJ1-5 for the parts outside the CDR3, the full variable domain is KAGVTQTPRYLIKTRGQQVTLSCSPISGHRSVSWYQQTPGQGLQFLFEYFSETQRNKGNFPGRFSGRQFSNSRSEMNVSTLELGDSALYLCASGPGTGSQPQHFGDGTRLSIL.

This clonotype appeared many times. The rearrangement joins TRBV7-9 to TRBJ2-3, with a tentative D call TRBD2 (5 bases). In germline, CDR1 is SEHNR, CDR2 FQNEAQ (reference sequence). The V and J ends lost 4 bases and 1 base respectively, with 15 bases between them. The CDR3 is made up of 16 amino acids. CDR3 region: CASSSGPDGGTDTQYF. CDR3 sequence (DNA): TGTGCCAGCAGCTCTGGACCTGACGGGGGCACAGATACGCAGTATTTT.

This clonotype was seen more than once but under ten times. The rearrangement links TRBV10-3 to TRBJ2-7; 8 nucleotides line up with TRBD1. J lost 4 bases, V lost 2 bases, and 13 bases had no gene match. The germline gives CDR1 ENHRY, CDR2 SYGVKD. The CDR3 has 17 amino acids. In DNA, the CDR3 is TGTGCCATCAGTGAGCCGGACAGGGCCTCCAGGTGGTACGAGCAGTACTTC. It yields the protein CAISEPDRASRWYEQYF.

This chain joins TRBV2 and TRBJ1-1, with TRBD1 matching 9 bases. Germline values: CDR1 SNHLY, CDR2 FYNNEI. After removal of 3 bases from V and 0 bases from J, the junction contained 8 bases not matched to a gene. This CDR3 is built from 17 residues. In DNA form, the CDR3 reads TGTGCCAGCAGTGACGGGACAGGGTCCAAAATGAACACTGAAGCTTTCTTT. The encoded protein is CASSDGTGSKMNTEAFF.